Below are 8 T cell receptor beta chains sequenced from a single sample in a study of T cell responses to AZD1222 COVID-19 vaccine. The protocol was immunoSEQ multiplex PCR, while the TCRdb copy is restricted to in-frame clones and leaves out a portion. The sample holds some 150,000 clones, 70% to 90% seen once. The specimen was peripheral blood, collected 28 days after the second AZD1222 dose. All receptors derive from an adult who received the AZD1222 COVID-19 vaccine.

V and J are TRBV6-5 and TRBJ2-2; D gene unclear. CDR1 MNHEY and CDR2 SVGAGI come from the germline V gene. CDR3 length: 11 amino acids. Trimming left V 6 bases short and J 5 bases short, with 4 bases between. The CDR3 is CASRPTGELFF. In DNA, the CDR3 is TGTGCCAGCAGGCCTACCGGGGAGCTGTTTTTT.

The J gene is TRBJ1-1, the V gene TRBV30; D not certain. CDR3 size: 10 residues. Between the trimmed V and J ends, which lost 0 bases and 12 bases, there was a span of 8 bases. In germline, CDR1 is GTSNPN, CDR2 SVGIG (reference sequence). The CDR3 is CAWSVQVTFF. The CDR3 coding sequence is TGTGCCTGGAGTGTCCAAGTGACTTTCTTT.

The chain couples TRBV3-1 (or the pseudogene TRBV3-2) to TRBJ1-2; D remains unclear. The CDR3 length is 15 residues. Trimming left V 0 bases short and J 8 bases short, with 16 bases between. Germline CDR1 reads LGHDT; CDR2 reads YNNKEL (reference sequence). The CDR3 DNA is TGTGCCAGCAGCCAAGATCGTCTCGGGGTTCGGGGCTACACCTTC. Translated, it gives CASSQDRLGVRGYTF.

The rearrangement links TRBV27 to TRBJ2-6; D is unclear. The CDR3 is 16 residues long. From germline, CDR1 is MNHEY and CDR2 SMNVEV (reference sequence). Between the trimmed V and J ends, which lost 5 bases and 0 bases, there was a span of 11 bases. The CDR3 coding sequence is TGTGCCAGCAGTACCAGTTGGGTCTCTGGGGCCAACGTCCTGACTTTC. Its translation is CASSTSWVSGANVLTF.

This chain joins TRBV5-1 and TRBJ1-5; D remains unclear. Germline V CDR1 and CDR2: SGHRS, YFSETQ. The CDR3 contains 15 residues. V lost 1 base, J lost 0 bases, and 8 bases lay in between. This CDR3 is CASSLTGDSNQPQHF. The CDR3 DNA follows: TGCGCCAGCAGCTTGACCGGGGATAGCAATCAGCCCCAGCATTTT.

The sample holds one count of this clone. The chain employs TRBV4-1 and TRBJ1-2; 7 positions match TRBD1. Germline V gene data show CDR1 as MGHRA and CDR2 as YSYEKL. This CDR3 contains 14 residues. V lost 0 bases, J lost 11 bases, and 9 bases stayed unmatched. The CDR3 region has the DNA TGCGCCAGCAGCCAAGATGTAGGACAGGCGAGTTACACCTTC. Amino acids: CASSQDVGQASYTF.

The chain links TRBV4-1 to TRBJ1-2; 8 bases align to TRBD1. This CDR3 contains 16 residues. The germline V gene encodes CDR1 MGHRA and CDR2 YSYEKL. V was pared by 4 bases and J by 7 bases, with 14 bases of the junction left unmatched. The CDR3 loop is CASSPSIGQTGVGYTF. The CDR3 bases are TGCGCCAGCAGCCCAAGTATCGGTCAGACAGGGGTTGGCTACACCTTC.

This chain joins TRBV7-9 and TRBJ1-2, with D possibly matching TRBD1 (5 bases). The CDR3 totals 11 residues. Between the trimmed V and J ends, which lost 10 bases and 10 bases, there was a span of 16 bases. Germline V gene lookup returns CDR1 SEHNR and CDR2 FQNEAQ (reference sequence). For the CDR3, the DNA is TGTGCCATCGGGCCGGGGGACTCCTACACCTTC. Translating gives CAIGPGDSYTF.